These 3 T cell receptor beta chains were sequenced from one sample in a study of T cells in Graves' hyperthyroidism and ophthalmopathy. Researchers amplified the TCR beta CDR3 regions from RNA transcripts. First-round RT-PCR with HTBI primers amplified the TCR CDR3 region. Each CDR3 protein gets one entry after TCRdb re-called the multiplex PCR reads with MiXCR. The table records about 380,000 distinct CDR3 sequences, approximately 13% of them present only once. The sequencing sample was made of blood. These receptors were collected from a woman in her fifties or sixties with Graves' hyperthyroidism.

This clonotype was seen a handful of times. The chain joins TRBV10-1 to TRBJ2-5; 8 positions match TRBD2. V dropped 3 bases and J dropped 4; count of bases not matched to a gene: 7. This CDR3 is built from 15 residues. Germline lookup yields CDR1 WNHNN and CDR2 SYGVQD (reference sequence). CDR3 nucleotides: TGCGCCAGCAGTGACGGTCGGGAGGGCCCAGAGACCCAGTACTTC. It yields the protein CASSDGREGPETQYF.

This clonotype was seen ten or more times. The gene calls are TRBV10-2 and TRBJ1-1; D remains ambiguous. Looked up from germline, CDR1 is WSHSY and CDR2 is SAAADI. Trimming took 3 bases from V and 2 from J, leaving 7 bases between them. CDR3 length equals 13 residues. The CDR3 DNA reads as TGCGCCAGCAGTGAACACCAAAACACTGAAGCTTTCTTT. Its protein product is CASSEHQNTEAFF.

The rearrangement links TRBV11-2 to TRBJ2-6; D is uncertain. The CDR3 loop spans 20 amino acids. The germline V gene has CDR1 SGHAT and CDR2 FQNNGV. The germline V and J ends were trimmed by 0 bases and 2 bases, with 20 bases remaining between them. The CDR3 spells CASSLEGRYKKPAGANVLTF. As DNA, the CDR3 is TGTGCCAGCAGCTTAGAAGGACGTTATAAGAAGCCGGCTGGGGCCAACGTCCTGACTTTC.